What follows are 3 T cell receptor beta chains derived from one specimen sequenced in a study of blood T cell repertoires in COVID-19. Using immunoSEQ multiplex PCR, the repertoire was profiled, and TCRdb retains in-frame clones only, with some absent. This sample carries about 180,000 clones, approximately 90% of them seen once, and the ten largest clones take about 2.1%. The sequenced material came from peripheral blood. The receptors derive from a man between 18 and 35 years old who had recovered from COVID-19.

This chain uses TRBV29-1 with TRBJ2-1, with D uncertain. This CDR3 spans 13 amino acids. The V end was cut by 2 bases, the J end by 7 bases, with 12 bases between. Germline V gene sequence: CDR1 SQVTM, CDR2 ANQGSEA. This chain's CDR3 is CSVESPARNEQFF. Here the CDR3 DNA reads TGCAGCGTTGAATCCCCCGCGAGAAATGAGCAGTTCTTC.

This clone came up a few times. The CDR3 nucleotides read TGTGCCAGCAGTTACTCGAAAGGAGCTTTGAACACTGAAGCTTTCTTT. It specifies CASSYSKGALNTEAFF. The chain employs TRBV6-5 and TRBJ1-1; the D is unclear. Per the germline V gene, CDR1 is MNHEY and CDR2 is SVGAGI. V was shortened by 0 bases and J by 0 bases, with 11 bases between the two germline ends. This CDR3 has 16 amino acids.

The table lists this clone with a count of one. The CDR3 spells CASKNRQGFGNEQFF. The CDR3 bases are TGTGCCAGTAAGAATCGACAGGGGTTTGGCAATGAGCAGTTCTTC. This chain uses TRBV19 with TRBJ2-1; 8 bases fit TRBD1. The CDR3 sequence is 15 residues long. The V gene's germline CDR1 is LNHDA and CDR2 SQIVND (reference sequence). Trimming at V came to 7 bases and at J to 6 bases, leaving 11 bases not matched to a gene. The full variable domain, rest sourced from reference TRBV19 and TRBJ2-1, is DGGITQSPKYLFRKEGQNVTLSCEQNLNHDAMYWYRQDPGQGLRLIYYSQIVNDFQKGDIAEGYSVSREKKESFPLTVTSAQKNPTAFYLCASKNRQGFGNEQFFGPGTRLTVL.